Presented here are 32 T cell receptor beta chains from one specimen sequenced in a study of T cells after posttransplantation cyclophosphamide. Generated by immunoSEQ multiplex PCR, the TCRdb table keeps only in-frame clones and is missing some. The sample carries about 66,000 clones, 93% recorded once. The specimen sequenced was PBMCs. These receptors were collected from a woman aged 25 to 39 in good health and a related stem cell transplant donor.

This clone showed up just once. CDR3 nucleotide sequence: TGCGCCAGCAGGGACGGGGGACAGCCGTTGATCTCCTATAATTCACCCCTCCACTTT. As protein: CASRDGGQPLISYNSPLHF. The rearrangement links TRBV10-1 to TRBJ1-6; TRBD1 agrees at 7 bases. Germline V gene data show CDR1 as WNHNN and CDR2 as SYGVQD (reference sequence). This CDR3 comprises 19 residues. V gave up 6 bases and J gave up 0 bases; unmatched junction bases: 14.

V usage is TRBV5-1 and J usage is TRBJ2-1; D is perhaps TRBD1 (6 bases). The CDR3 length is 14 residues. Per the germline V gene, CDR1 is SGHRS and CDR2 is YFSETQ. V dropped 3 bases and J dropped 4 bases, with 11 bases sitting between them. The CDR3 DNA follows: TGCGCCAGCAGCTCCGGAAGGGGGTACAATGAGCAGTTCTTC. It yields the protein CASSSGRGYNEQFF.

The chain links TRBV5-5 to TRBJ2-7, with 9 bases matching TRBD1. This CDR3 is built from 17 residues. In germline, CDR1 is SGHKS, CDR2 YYEKEE (reference sequence). V was pared by 2 bases and J by 1 base, with 10 bases of the junction left unmatched. The CDR3 DNA reads TGTGCCAGCAGCTTCGCCGGGACAGGGATCCCATCCTACGAGCAGTACTTC. Protein: CASSFAGTGIPSYEQYF.

The chain combines TRBV12-5 with TRBJ2-5; D not resolved. CDR1 and CDR2 (germline): LGHNT, FRNRAP. V was shortened by 1 base and J by 5 bases, with 2 bases between the two germline ends. The CDR3 loop spans 11 amino acids. CDR3 region: CASGLAETQYF. The DNA for the CDR3 is TGTGCTAGTGGTTTGGCTGAGACCCAGTACTTC.

V is TRBV13 and J is TRBJ1-2; perhaps TRBD1 as D (6 bases). The CDR3 has 17 amino acids. In germline, CDR1 is PRHDT, CDR2 FYEKMQ (reference sequence). V was trimmed by 5 bases and J by 0 bases, leaving 19 bases between them. In nucleotides, the CDR3 is TGTGCCAGCAGCAGCGAACAGGGCATATCGCCTAACTATGGCTACACCTTC. Translated: CASSSEQGISPNYGYTF.

This clone was detected a few times. This chain links TRBV2 with TRBJ2-4, with D hard to call. CDR3 length: 13 amino acids. Trimming cost V 6 bases and J 6 bases, with 12 bases left between them. Germline assignment: CDR1 SNHLY and CDR2 FYNNEI. Written as DNA, the CDR3 is TGTGCCAGCAGAATAGACGGACGAAACATTCAGTACTTC. The encoded protein is CASRIDGRNIQYF.

The V and J genes are TRBV4-2 and TRBJ2-3, with a weak D call TRBD2 (6 bases). Germline loops: CDR1 LGHNA, CDR2 YNFKEQ. The CDR3 consists of 14 residues. V was clipped by 0 bases and J by 9 bases, with 13 bases between them. This CDR3 reads CASSQDSSGGTQYF. The CDR3 bases are TGTGCCAGCAGCCAAGATTCGAGCGGAGGGACGCAGTATTTT.

J is TRBJ1-5 and V is TRBV7-2, with 8 bases lining up with TRBD1. The germline gives CDR1 SGHTA, CDR2 FQGNSA. Trimming cost V 6 bases and J 5 bases; bases outside gene matches: 9. CDR3 length: 15 residues. CDR3 region: CASSSQGARDQPQHF. In nucleotides, the CDR3 is TGTGCCAGCAGTTCCCAGGGGGCGAGAGATCAGCCCCAGCATTTT.

This clone appeared once. The rearrangement joins TRBV6-5 to TRBJ2-7; 9 bases are shared with TRBD2. J gave up 2 bases and V 6 bases, and 8 bases lay outside the gene matches. CDR1 and CDR2 (germline): MNHEY, SVGAGI. The CDR3 extends over 15 amino acids. CDR3: CASRGSGGPPYEQYF. CDR3 DNA: TGTGCCAGCAGAGGGAGCGGGGGGCCACCCTACGAGCAGTACTTC.

The genes are TRBV7-9 and TRBJ2-7; D is unclear. V lost 5 bases to trimming and J lost 0 bases, with 5 bases between them. The CDR3 contains 12 residues. CDR1 SEHNR and CDR2 FQNEAQ come from the germline V gene (reference sequence). The CDR3 region is CASSLTSYEQYF. CDR3 sequence (DNA): TGTGCCAGCAGCCTAACCTCCTACGAGCAGTACTTC.

The chain employs TRBV18 and TRBJ2-1, with D possibly matching TRBD2 (6 bases). The CDR3 runs to 15 residues. Trimming left V 3 bases short and J 4 bases short, with 13 bases between. Germline CDR1 reads KGHSH; CDR2 reads LQKENI. CDR3 DNA sequence: TGTGCCAGCTCACCTGGAGGGGCCCCTTACAATGAGCAGTTCTTC. Its translation: CASSPGGAPYNEQFF. Using reference TRBV18 and TRBJ2-1 for the parts outside the CDR3, the full variable domain is NAGVMQNPRHLVRRRGQEARLRCSPMKGHSHVYWYRQLPEEGLKFMVYLQKENIIDESGMPKERFSAEFPKEGPSILRIQQVVRGDSAAYFCASSPGGAPYNEQFFGPGTRLTVL.

The genes are TRBV28 and TRBJ1-1; D not resolved. Germline V lookup: CDR1 MDHEN, CDR2 SYDVKM. The CDR3 is made up of 14 amino acids. V gave up 6 bases and J gave up 5 bases, with 16 bases separating them. CDR3 loop: CASREGSQRTEAFF. The CDR3 nucleotides are TGTGCCAGCAGGGAAGGGAGTCAAAGGACTGAAGCTTTCTTT.

The V call is TRBV11-2, the J call TRBJ2-7; D tentatively fits TRBD1 or TRBD2 (5 bases each). The germline CDR1 and CDR2 sequences are SGHAT and FQNNGV. The CDR3 length is 14 residues. Trimming pared 3 bases from V and 2 bases from J, leaving 11 bases between. The CDR3 DNA sequence: TGTGCCAGCAGCTTTACGGGGACGCCCTACGAGCAGTACTTC. As protein: CASSFTGTPYEQYF.

The chain carries TRBV7-2 and TRBJ1-1, with no clear D. The CDR3 runs 13 residues. V gave up 6 bases and J gave up 2 bases, with 10 bases separating them. Germline V gene sequence: CDR1 SGHTA, CDR2 FQGNSA. This chain's CDR3 is CASSYKLNTEAFF. CDR3 DNA: TGTGCCAGCAGTTATAAGTTAAACACTGAAGCTTTCTTT.

The chain employs TRBV6-5 and TRBJ2-5; D uncertain. With 4 bases removed from V and 7 bases from J, the gap between germline ends came to 13 bases. Germline V gene lookup returns CDR1 MNHEY and CDR2 SVGAGI. This CDR3 spans 13 amino acids. In DNA, the CDR3 is TGTGCCAGCAGTTCGGGCGTACGAGGGACCCAGTACTTC. Translated: CASSSGVRGTQYF.

This chain connects TRBV6-1 to TRBJ1-5; 8 bases align to TRBD1. Germline loops: CDR1 MNHNS, CDR2 SASEGT. The CDR3 is 14 residues long. With 4 bases clipped from V and 3 bases from J, the junction kept 2 bases outside the gene matches. The DNA of the CDR3 is TGTGCCAGCAGTGGGGGACAGGACAATCAGCCCCAGCATTTT. Its translation is CASSGGQDNQPQHF.

This rearrangement joins TRBV4-1 to TRBJ2-3, with a weak D call TRBD2 (5 bases). The V gene's germline CDR1 is MGHRA and CDR2 YSYEKL. The CDR3 is 16 amino acids. V dropped 0 bases and J dropped 1 base, with 11 bases sitting between them. CDR3 amino acids: CASSQDSSGGTDTQYF. Written as DNA, the CDR3 is TGCGCCAGCAGCCAAGATTCGAGCGGAGGCACAGATACGCAGTATTTT.

The chain uses TRBV28 and TRBJ2-5; D perhaps matches TRBD1 (5 bases). Trimming left V 8 bases short and J 2 bases short, with 15 bases between. The CDR3 loop spans 14 amino acids. Germline loops: CDR1 MDHEN, CDR2 SYDVKM. CDR3 sequence reads: CASVQGRSQETQYF. In DNA, the CDR3 is TGTGCCAGCGTCCAGGGTAGATCTCAAGAGACCCAGTACTTC.

The V and J genes are TRBV14 and TRBJ1-2; D gene uncertain. The ends were cut back, 3 bases at V and 1 base at J, with 6 bases in the middle. The CDR3 has 13 residues. Germline lookup yields CDR1 SGHDN and CDR2 FVKESK. The CDR3 DNA reads TGTGCCAGCAGCCAGGGGAATAACTATGGCTACACCTTC. As protein: CASSQGNNYGYTF. The complete variable domain, with remaining parts taken from reference TRBV14 and TRBJ1-2, reads EAGVTQFPSHSVIEKGQTVTLRCDPISGHDNLYWYRRVMGKEIKFLLHFVKESKQDESGMPNNRFLAERTGGTYSTLKVQPAELEDSGVYFCASSQGNNYGYTFGSGTRLTVV.

The chain carries TRBV18 and TRBJ1-6; no clear D gene. This CDR3 contains 13 residues. V shed 9 bases and J shed 0 bases, with 6 bases lying between them. Germline V gene data show CDR1 as KGHSH and CDR2 as LQKENI. CDR3 amino acids: CASKSSYNSPLHF. The CDR3 DNA is TGTGCCAGTAAGAGCTCCTATAATTCACCCCTCCACTTT.

The chain combines TRBV7-2 with TRBJ2-5, with 10 positions matching TRBD1. The V gene end was trimmed by 5 bases and the J gene end by 0 bases; junction bases not matched to a gene: 3. Per germline, CDR1 SGHTA and CDR2 FQGNSA. The CDR3 loop spans 15 amino acids. This chain's CDR3 is CASSKGQGYQETQYF. CDR3 sequence (DNA): TGTGCCAGCAGCAAGGGACAGGGGTACCAAGAGACCCAGTACTTC.

The chain links TRBV25-1 to TRBJ1-1; D possibly corresponds to TRBD1 (5 bases). V was pared by 6 bases and J by 3 bases, with 11 bases between. The length of the CDR3 is 13 residues. Per the germline V gene, CDR1 is MGHDK and CDR2 is SYGVNS. This CDR3 reads CASRWDLYTEAFF. CDR3 nucleotide sequence: TGTGCCAGCAGATGGGACCTCTACACTGAAGCTTTCTTT. Supplemented by reference TRBV25-1 and TRBJ1-1, the full variable domain reads EADIYQTPRYLVIGTGKKITLECSQTMGHDKMYWYQQDPGMELHLIHYSYGVNSTEKGDLSSESTVSRIRTEHFPLTLESARPSHTSQYLCASRWDLYTEAFFGQGTRLTVV.

In its sample, this clone was seen a few times. This rearrangement joins TRBV5-1 to TRBJ2-7; no reliable D call. The CDR3 sequence is 13 residues long. With 1 base removed from V and 1 base from J, the gap between germline ends came to 6 bases. CDR1 is SGHRS and CDR2 is YFSETQ in the germline V gene. CDR3 coding DNA: TGCGCCAGCAGCTTGTCTAGGTCCTACGAGCAGTACTTC. It codes for CASSLSRSYEQYF.

V usage is TRBV6-6 and J usage is TRBJ1-4; D gene uncertain. The V gene's germline CDR1 is MNHNY and CDR2 SVGAGI (reference sequence). The CDR3 is 15 amino acids. V was clipped by 4 bases and J by 5 bases, with 14 bases between them. The CDR3 loop reads CASSFRHRLNEKLFF. The CDR3 nucleotides are TGTGCCAGCAGTTTCCGACACCGCCTAAATGAAAAACTGTTTTTT.

V and J are TRBV7-9 and TRBJ1-4, with a possible D match to TRBD1 (6 bases). Deletions cut 5 bases from V and 8 bases from J, with 15 bases between. Germline-derived CDR1 and CDR2 are SEHNR and FQNEAQ (reference sequence). This CDR3 spans 14 amino acids. The CDR3 sequence is CASSRGQTGEKLFF. CDR3 coding DNA: TGTGCCAGCAGCCGCGGACAGACGGGGGAAAAACTGTTTTTT.

The chain uses TRBV6-4 and TRBJ2-3, with 8 nucleotides matching TRBD2. Germline-derived CDR1 and CDR2 are MRHNA and SNTAGT. Losses at the gene ends were 2 bases for V and 0 bases for J; bases not matched to a gene: 4. This CDR3 comprises 16 residues. In DNA form, the CDR3 reads TGTGCCAGCAGTGACGTTGCGGGGGGAAGCACAGATACGCAGTATTTT. This translates into CASSDVAGGSTDTQYF.

The V call is TRBV2, the J call TRBJ2-6; the D gene is possibly TRBD2 (6 bases). The CDR3 runs to 18 residues. The V gene lost 10 bases and the J gene lost 4 bases, with 26 bases spanning the gap. The germline V gene encodes CDR1 SNHLY and CDR2 FYNNEI. CDR3 in amino acids: CAIAGVGSKRVGANVLTF. The CDR3 DNA reads TGTGCCATCGCTGGGGTGGGGTCCAAGCGGGTAGGGGCCAACGTCCTGACTTTC.

The J gene is TRBJ1-1, the V gene TRBV6-1, with 7 bases that match TRBD1. CDR3 length: 14 residues. CDR1 is MNHNS and CDR2 is SASEGT in the germline V gene. The V and J ends lost 8 bases and 7 bases, in that order; junction bases with no gene match: 13. For the CDR3, the DNA is TGTGCCAGCGGCCAACAGGGGAGGGGCTTTGAAGCTTTCTTT. Amino acid sequence: CASGQQGRGFEAFF.

The V call is TRBV9, the J call TRBJ1-1, with TRBD1 identical over 9 bases. Per germline, CDR1 SGDLS and CDR2 YYNGEE. Unmatched junction bases numbered 4, after V lost 4 bases and J lost 0 bases. This CDR3 has 15 residues. CDR3 in DNA: TGTGCCAGCAGCCTCGGGACAGGGTTGAACACTGAAGCTTTCTTT. The encoded protein is CASSLGTGLNTEAFF.

The chain couples TRBV7-9 to TRBJ1-2; 7 bases are shared with TRBD1. V gave up 5 bases and J gave up 2 bases; unmatched junction bases: 20. This CDR3 contains 19 residues. Germline V gives CDR1 SEHNR, CDR2 FQNEAQ (reference sequence). DNA of the CDR3: TGTGCCAGCAGCCCATCTTGGACAGGTCCACCCAAGGGGAACTATGGCTACACCTTC. This gives the protein CASSPSWTGPPKGNYGYTF.

The chain is built from TRBV7-2 and TRBJ2-4; TRBD1 might be the D (5 bases). Deletions cut 5 bases from V and 6 bases from J, with 8 bases between. This CDR3 has 12 amino acids. Per the germline V gene, CDR1 is SGHTA and CDR2 is FQGNSA. The CDR3 DNA sequence: TGTGCCAGCAGCCGAAGGGGAAACATTCAGTACTTC. It translates to CASSRRGNIQYF.

In DNA, the CDR3 is TGTGCCAGCAGCTTGGCCGGGACAGGGTATCAGCCCCAGCATTTT. Its translation: CASSLAGTGYQPQHF. V and J are TRBV5-5 and TRBJ1-5, with 9 positions matching TRBD1. This CDR3 has 15 residues. The J segment lost 5 bases and the V segment lost 0 bases, leaving 3 bases of the junction unmatched. Germline V gene sequence: CDR1 SGHKS, CDR2 YYEKEE (reference sequence). Combining the CDR3 with reference TRBV5-5 and TRBJ1-5 gives the whole variable domain DAGVTQSPTHLIKTRGQQVTLRCSPISGHKSVSWYQQVLGQGPQFIFQYYEKEERGRGNFPDRFSARQFPNYSSELNVNALLLGDSALYLCASSLAGTGYQPQHFGDGTRLSIL.